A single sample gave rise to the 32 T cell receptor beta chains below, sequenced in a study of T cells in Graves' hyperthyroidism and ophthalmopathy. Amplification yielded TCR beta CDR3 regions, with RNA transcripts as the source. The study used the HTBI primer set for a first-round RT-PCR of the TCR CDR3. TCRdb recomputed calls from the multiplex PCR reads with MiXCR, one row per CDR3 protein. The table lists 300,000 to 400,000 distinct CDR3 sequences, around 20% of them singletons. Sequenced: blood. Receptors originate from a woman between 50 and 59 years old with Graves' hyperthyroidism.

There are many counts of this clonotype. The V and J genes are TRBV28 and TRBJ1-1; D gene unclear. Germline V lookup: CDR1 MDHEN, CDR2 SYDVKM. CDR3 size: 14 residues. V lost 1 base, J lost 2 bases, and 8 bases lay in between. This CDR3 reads CASSLSGLNTEAFF. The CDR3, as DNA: TGTGCCAGCAGTTTATCCGGACTCAACACTGAAGCTTTCTTT.

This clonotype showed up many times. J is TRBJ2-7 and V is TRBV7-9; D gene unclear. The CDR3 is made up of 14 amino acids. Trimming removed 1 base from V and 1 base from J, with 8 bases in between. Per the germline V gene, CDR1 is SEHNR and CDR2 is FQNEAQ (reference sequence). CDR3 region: CASSLGGLSYEQYF. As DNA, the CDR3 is TGTGCCAGCAGCTTAGGAGGCCTTTCCTACGAGCAGTACTTC. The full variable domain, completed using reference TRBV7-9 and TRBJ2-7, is DTGVSQNPRHKITKRGQNVTFRCDPISEHNRLYWYRQTLGQGPEFLTYFQNEAQLEKSRLLSDRFSAERPKGSFSTLEIQRTEQGDSAMYLCASSLGGLSYEQYFGPGTRLTVT.

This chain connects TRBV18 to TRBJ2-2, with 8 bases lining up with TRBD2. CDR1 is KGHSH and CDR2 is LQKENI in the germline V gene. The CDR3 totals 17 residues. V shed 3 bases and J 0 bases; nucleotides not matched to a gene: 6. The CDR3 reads CASSPRETSANTGELFF. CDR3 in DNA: TGTGCCAGCTCACCCCGAGAGACTAGCGCGAACACCGGGGAGCTGTTTTTT.

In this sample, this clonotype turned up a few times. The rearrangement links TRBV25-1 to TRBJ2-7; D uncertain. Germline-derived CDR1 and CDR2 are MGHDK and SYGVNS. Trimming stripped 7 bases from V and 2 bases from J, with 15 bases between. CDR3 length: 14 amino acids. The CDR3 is CASMRLTPPYEQYF. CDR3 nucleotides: TGTGCCAGCATGCGCCTAACTCCACCCTACGAGCAGTACTTC.

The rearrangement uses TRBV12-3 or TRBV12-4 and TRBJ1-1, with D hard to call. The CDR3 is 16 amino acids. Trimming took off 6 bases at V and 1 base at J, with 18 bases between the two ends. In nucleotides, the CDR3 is TGTGCCAGCAGACCCCCCCCTGGGCAGTGGAACACTGAAGCTTTCTTT. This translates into CASRPPPGQWNTEAFF.

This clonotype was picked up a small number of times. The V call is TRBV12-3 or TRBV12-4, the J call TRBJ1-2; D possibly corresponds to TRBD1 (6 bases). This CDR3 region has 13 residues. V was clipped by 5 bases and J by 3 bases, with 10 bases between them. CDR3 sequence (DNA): TGTGCCAGCAGTCAACAGGGTTACTATGGCTACACCTTC. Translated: CASSQQGYYGYTF.

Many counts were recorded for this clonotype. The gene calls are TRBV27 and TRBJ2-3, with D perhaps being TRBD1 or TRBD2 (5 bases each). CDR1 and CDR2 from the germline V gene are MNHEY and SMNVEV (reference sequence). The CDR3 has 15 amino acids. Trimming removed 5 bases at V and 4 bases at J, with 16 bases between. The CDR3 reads CASSPVWGKADTQYF. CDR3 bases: TGTGCCAGCAGTCCGGTGTGGGGGAAGGCAGATACGCAGTATTTT.

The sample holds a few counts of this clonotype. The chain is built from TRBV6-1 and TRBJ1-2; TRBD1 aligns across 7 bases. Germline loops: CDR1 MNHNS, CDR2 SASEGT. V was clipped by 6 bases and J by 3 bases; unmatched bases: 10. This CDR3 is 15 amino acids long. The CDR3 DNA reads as TGTGCCAGCAGACAGGGACAGCTTAGGGACTATGGCTACACCTTC. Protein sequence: CASRQGQLRDYGYTF.

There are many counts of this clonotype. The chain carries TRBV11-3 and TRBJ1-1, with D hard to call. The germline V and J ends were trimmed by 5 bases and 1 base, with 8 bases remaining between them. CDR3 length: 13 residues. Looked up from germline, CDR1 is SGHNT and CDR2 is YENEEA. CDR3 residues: CASSPYKNTEAFF. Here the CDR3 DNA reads TGTGCCAGCAGCCCCTACAAGAACACTGAAGCTTTCTTT.

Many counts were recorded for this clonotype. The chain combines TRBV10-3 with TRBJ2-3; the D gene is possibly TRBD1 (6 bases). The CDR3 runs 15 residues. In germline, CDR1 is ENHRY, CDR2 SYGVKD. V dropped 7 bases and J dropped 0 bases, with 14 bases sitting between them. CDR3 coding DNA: TGTGCCATCATGGGCCGAACAGGGAGCACAGATACGCAGTATTTT. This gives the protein CAIMGRTGSTDTQYF.

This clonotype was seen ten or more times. DNA for the CDR3: TGTGCCAGCAGTTTGCCCGGGCTAGTTTTGAACACTGAAGCTTTCTTT. Its protein product is CASSLPGLVLNTEAFF. The chain employs TRBV28 and TRBJ1-1; no clear D. This CDR3 has 16 amino acids. CDR1 is MDHEN and CDR2 is SYDVKM in the germline V gene. The V and J ends lost 3 bases and 0 bases respectively, with 14 bases between them.

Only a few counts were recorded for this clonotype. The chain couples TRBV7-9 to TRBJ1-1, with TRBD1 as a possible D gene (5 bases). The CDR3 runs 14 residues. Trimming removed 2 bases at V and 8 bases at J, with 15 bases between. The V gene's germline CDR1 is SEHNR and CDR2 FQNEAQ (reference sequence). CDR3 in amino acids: CASSLIGETLEAFF. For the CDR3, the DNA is TGTGCCAGCAGCTTAATAGGGGAAACTCTAGAAGCTTTCTTT.

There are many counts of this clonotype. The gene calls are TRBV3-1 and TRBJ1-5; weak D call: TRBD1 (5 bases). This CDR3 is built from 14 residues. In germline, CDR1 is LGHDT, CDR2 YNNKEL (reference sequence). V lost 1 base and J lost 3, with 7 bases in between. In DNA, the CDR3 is TGTGCCAGCAGCCAAGGACAGCCCAATCAGCCCCAGCATTTT. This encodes CASSQGQPNQPQHF.

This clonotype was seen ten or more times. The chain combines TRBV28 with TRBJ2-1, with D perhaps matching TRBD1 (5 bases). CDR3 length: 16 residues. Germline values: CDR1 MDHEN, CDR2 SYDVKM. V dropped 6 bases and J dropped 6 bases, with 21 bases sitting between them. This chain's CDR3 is CASSRTQGLYRNEQFF. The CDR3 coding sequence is TGTGCCAGCAGCAGAACTCAGGGATTGTATCGCAATGAGCAGTTCTTC.

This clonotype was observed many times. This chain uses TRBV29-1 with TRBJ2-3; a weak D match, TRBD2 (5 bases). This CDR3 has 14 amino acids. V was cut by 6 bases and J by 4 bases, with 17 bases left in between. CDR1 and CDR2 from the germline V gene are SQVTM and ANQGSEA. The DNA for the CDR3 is TGCAGCGTGACGGTAGGCCAGCGGTCAGATACGCAGTATTTT. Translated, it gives CSVTVGQRSDTQYF.

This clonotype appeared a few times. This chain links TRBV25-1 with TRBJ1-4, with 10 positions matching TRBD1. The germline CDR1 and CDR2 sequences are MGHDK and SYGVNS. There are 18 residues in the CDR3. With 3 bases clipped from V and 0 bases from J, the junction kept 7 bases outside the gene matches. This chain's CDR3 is CASSEGQGIGATNEKLFF. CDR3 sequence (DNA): TGTGCCAGCAGTGAGGGACAGGGGATAGGTGCAACTAATGAAAAACTGTTTTTT. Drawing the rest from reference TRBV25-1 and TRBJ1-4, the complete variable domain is EADIYQTPRYLVIGTGKKITLECSQTMGHDKMYWYQQDPGMELHLIHYSYGVNSTEKGDLSSESTVSRIRTEHFPLTLESARPSHTSQYLCASSEGQGIGATNEKLFFGSGTQLSVL.

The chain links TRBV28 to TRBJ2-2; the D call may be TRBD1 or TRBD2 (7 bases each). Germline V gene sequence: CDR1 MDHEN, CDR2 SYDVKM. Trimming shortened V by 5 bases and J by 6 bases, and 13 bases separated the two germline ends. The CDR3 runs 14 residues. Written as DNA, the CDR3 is TGTGCCAGCAGTCCAGGGGGGGATGCCGGGGAGCTGTTTTTT. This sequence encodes CASSPGGDAGELFF.

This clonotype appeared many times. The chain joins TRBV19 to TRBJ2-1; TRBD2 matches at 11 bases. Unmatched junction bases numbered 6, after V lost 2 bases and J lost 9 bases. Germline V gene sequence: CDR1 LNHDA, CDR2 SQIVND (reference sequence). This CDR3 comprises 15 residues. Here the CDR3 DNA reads TGTGCCAGTAGTATATCACTAGCGGGAGAGGGTGAGCAGTTCTTC. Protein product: CASSISLAGEGEQFF.

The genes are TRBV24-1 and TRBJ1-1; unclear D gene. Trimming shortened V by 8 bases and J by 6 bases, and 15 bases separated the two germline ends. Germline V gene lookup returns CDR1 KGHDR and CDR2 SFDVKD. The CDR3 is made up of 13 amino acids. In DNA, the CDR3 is TGTGCCACCACCCGCCCCAGCCCCCCTGAAGCTTTCTTT. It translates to CATTRPSPPEAFF.

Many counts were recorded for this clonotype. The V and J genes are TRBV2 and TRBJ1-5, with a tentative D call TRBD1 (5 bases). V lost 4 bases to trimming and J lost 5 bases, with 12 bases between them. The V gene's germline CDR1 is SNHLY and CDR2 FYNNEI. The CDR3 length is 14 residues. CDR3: CASSVEGSDQPQHF. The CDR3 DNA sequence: TGTGCCAGCAGTGTTGAGGGGTCAGATCAGCCCCAGCATTTT.

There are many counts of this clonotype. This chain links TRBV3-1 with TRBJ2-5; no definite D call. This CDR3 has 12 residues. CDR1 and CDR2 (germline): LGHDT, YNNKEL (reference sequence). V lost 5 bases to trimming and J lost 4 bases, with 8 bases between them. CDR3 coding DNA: TGTGCCAGCAGCGCGAAGGGAGAGACCCAGTACTTC. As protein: CASSAKGETQYF.

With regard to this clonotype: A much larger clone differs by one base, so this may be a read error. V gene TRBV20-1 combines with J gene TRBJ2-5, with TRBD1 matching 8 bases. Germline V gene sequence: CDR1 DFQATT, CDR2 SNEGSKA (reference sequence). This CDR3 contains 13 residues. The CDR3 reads CSAPDRGQETRYF. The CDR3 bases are TGCAGTGCCCCTGACAGGGGCCAAGAGACCCGGTACTTC.

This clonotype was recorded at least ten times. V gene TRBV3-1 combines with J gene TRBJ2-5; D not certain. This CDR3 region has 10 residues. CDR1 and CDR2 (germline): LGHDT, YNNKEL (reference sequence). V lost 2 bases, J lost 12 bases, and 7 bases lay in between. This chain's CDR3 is CASSQWVEYF. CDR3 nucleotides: TGTGCCAGCAGCCAATGGGTCGAGTACTTC.

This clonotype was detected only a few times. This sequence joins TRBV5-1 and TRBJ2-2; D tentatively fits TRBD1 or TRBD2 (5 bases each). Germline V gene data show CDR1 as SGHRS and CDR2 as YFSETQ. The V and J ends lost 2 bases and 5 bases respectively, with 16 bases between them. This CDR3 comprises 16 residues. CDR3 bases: TGCGCCAGCAGCTTAGGGACGCCGATAAAGACCGGGGAGCTGTTTTTT. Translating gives CASSLGTPIKTGELFF.

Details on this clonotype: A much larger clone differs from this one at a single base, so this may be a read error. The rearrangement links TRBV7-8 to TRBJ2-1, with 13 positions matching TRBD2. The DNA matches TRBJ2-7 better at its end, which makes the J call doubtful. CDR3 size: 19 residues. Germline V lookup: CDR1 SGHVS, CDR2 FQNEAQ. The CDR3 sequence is CASSLIGTSGGASYNEQYF. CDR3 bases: TGTGCCAGCAGCTTAATTGGAACTAGCGGGGGGGCGTCCTACAATGAGCAGTACTTC.

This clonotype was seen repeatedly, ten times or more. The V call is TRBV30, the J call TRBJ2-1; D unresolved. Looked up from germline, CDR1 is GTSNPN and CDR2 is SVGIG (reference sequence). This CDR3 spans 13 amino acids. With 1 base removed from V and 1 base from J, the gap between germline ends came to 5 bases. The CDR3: CAWSDRSYNEQFF. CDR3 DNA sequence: TGTGCCTGGAGTGACAGATCCTACAATGAGCAGTTCTTC.

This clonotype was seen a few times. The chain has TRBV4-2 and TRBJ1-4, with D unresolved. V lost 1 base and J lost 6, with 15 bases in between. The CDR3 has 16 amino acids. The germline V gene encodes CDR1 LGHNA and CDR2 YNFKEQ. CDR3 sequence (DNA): TGTGCCAGCAGCCAAGTGATGAAGGGCGGGGATGAAAAACTGTTTTTT. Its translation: CASSQVMKGGDEKLFF.

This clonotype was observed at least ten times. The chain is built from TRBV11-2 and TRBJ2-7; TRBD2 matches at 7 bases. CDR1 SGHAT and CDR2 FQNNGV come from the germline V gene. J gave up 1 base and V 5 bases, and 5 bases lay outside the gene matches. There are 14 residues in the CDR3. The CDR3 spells CASSRTRGSYEQYF. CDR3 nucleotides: TGTGCCAGCAGCCGGACTAGAGGATCCTACGAGCAGTACTTC.

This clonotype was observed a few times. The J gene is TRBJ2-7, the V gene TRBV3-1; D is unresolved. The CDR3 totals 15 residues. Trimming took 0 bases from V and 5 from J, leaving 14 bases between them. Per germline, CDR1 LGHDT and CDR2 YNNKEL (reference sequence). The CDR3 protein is CASSQDLWVLDEQYF. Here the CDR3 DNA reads TGTGCCAGCAGCCAAGATCTGTGGGTTCTGGACGAGCAGTACTTC.

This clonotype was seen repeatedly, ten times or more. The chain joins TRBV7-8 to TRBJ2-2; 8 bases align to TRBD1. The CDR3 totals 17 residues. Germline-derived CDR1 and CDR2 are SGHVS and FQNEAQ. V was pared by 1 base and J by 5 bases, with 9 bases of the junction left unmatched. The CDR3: CASSLVATGAGTGELFF. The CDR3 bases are TGTGCCAGCAGCTTAGTCGCGACAGGGGCAGGGACCGGGGAGCTGTTTTTT. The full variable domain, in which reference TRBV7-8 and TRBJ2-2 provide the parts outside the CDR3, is GAGVSQSPRYKVAKRGQDVALRCDPISGHVSLFWYQQALGQGPEFLTYFQNEAQLDKSGLPSDRFFAERPEGSVSTLKIQRTQQEDSAVYLCASSLVATGAGTGELFFGEGSRLTVL.

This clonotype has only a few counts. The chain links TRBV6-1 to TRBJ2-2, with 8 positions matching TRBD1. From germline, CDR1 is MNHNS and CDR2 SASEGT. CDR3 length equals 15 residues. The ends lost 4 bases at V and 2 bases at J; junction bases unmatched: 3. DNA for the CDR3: TGTGCCAGCAGTGGACAGGGGATTAACACCGGGGAGCTGTTTTTT. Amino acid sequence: CASSGQGINTGELFF.

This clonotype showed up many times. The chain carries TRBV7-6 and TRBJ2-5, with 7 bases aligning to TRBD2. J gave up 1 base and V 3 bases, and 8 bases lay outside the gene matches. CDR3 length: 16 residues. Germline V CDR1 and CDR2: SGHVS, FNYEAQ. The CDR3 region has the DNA TGTGCCAGCAGCTTGGGAGGGGATGAATCCCAAGAGACCCAGTACTTC. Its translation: CASSLGGDESQETQYF.